This entry lists 14 T cell receptor beta chains sequenced from one sample in a study of TIL therapy for anti-PD-1-resistant metastatic lung cancer. The immunoSEQ assay was v3. This table comes from immunoSEQ multiplex PCR, and its TCRdb copy is limited to in-frame clones, with some not included. Altogether about 100,000 clones are present, roughly two thirds being singletons, with the ten largest covering approximately 11%. Time point noted: pre-treatment sample, taken before nivolumab and TIL therapy. Pleural nodules or supraclavicular lymph nodes made up most of the excised metastases sampled. The sequences come from tumor tissue, collected at baseline. These receptors were taken from a person between 25 and 80 years old with non-small cell lung cancer.

This chain links TRBV5-1 with TRBJ2-2; D possibly corresponds to TRBD2 (5 bases). The CDR3 spans 16 residues. Trimming took 2 bases from V and 0 from J, leaving 11 bases between them. Looked up from germline, CDR1 is SGHRS and CDR2 is YFSETQ. The CDR3: CASSFNTGSNTGELFF. CDR3 in DNA: TGCGCCAGCAGCTTTAATACGGGATCGAACACCGGGGAGCTGTTTTTT.

This clone appeared a single time. The chain uses TRBV9 and TRBJ2-1, with D unclear. This CDR3 region has 15 residues. V shed 0 bases and J shed 0 bases, with 7 bases lying between them. Per the germline V gene, CDR1 is SGDLS and CDR2 is YYNGEE. Written as DNA, the CDR3 is TGTGCCAGCAGCGTAGTGGGCGACTCCTACAATGAGCAGTTCTTC. This encodes CASSVVGDSYNEQFF.

This rearrangement joins TRBV4-3 to TRBJ2-1; TRBD2 agrees at 12 bases. The CDR3 is 16 residues long. The germline CDR1 and CDR2 sequences are LGHNA and YSLEER. Trimming took 0 bases from V and 15 from J; bases not matched to a gene: 12. The CDR3 loop is CASSQETSGSRSDRFF. The DNA of the CDR3 is TGCGCCAGCAGCCAAGAGACTAGCGGGAGTAGGAGTGATCGGTTCTTC.

The chain recombines TRBV5-4 with TRBJ2-7; TRBD2 matches 7 bases. V lost 4 bases to trimming and J lost 0 bases; unmatched junction nucleotides: 10. From germline, CDR1 is SGHNT and CDR2 YYREEE (reference sequence). The CDR3 loop spans 16 amino acids. The CDR3 sequence: CASSVGGRHISYEQYF. Here the CDR3 DNA reads TGTGCCAGCAGCGTCGGGGGGAGGCACATCTCCTACGAGCAGTACTTC.

The chain uses TRBV4-1 and TRBJ1-1; unclear D gene. Trimming left V 4 bases short and J 5 bases short, with 17 bases between. Per the germline V gene, CDR1 is MGHRA and CDR2 is YSYEKL. The CDR3 has 15 residues. CDR3: CASSPYTGPGTEAFF. In DNA form, the CDR3 reads TGCGCCAGCAGCCCATACACCGGACCCGGGACTGAAGCTTTCTTT.

V and J are TRBV19 and TRBJ2-3, with 11 nucleotides matching TRBD2. Germline CDR1 reads LNHDA; CDR2 reads SQIVND (reference sequence). The CDR3 length is 16 residues. Germline trimming cut 6 bases from V and 2 bases from J; bases unmatched to any gene: 7. The CDR3 protein is CASRPKGLAATDTQYF. CDR3 coding DNA: TGTGCCAGTAGACCAAAGGGACTAGCGGCCACAGATACGCAGTATTTT. Supplemented by reference TRBV19 and TRBJ2-3, the full variable domain reads DGGITQSPKYLFRKEGQNVTLSCEQNLNHDAMYWYRQDPGQGLRLIYYSQIVNDFQKGDIAEGYSVSREKKESFPLTVTSAQKNPTAFYLCASRPKGLAATDTQYFGPGTRLTVL.

The rearrangement links TRBV5-1 to TRBJ2-7, with unresolved D. The CDR3 spans 14 residues. Trimming shortened V by 2 bases and J by 2 bases, and 11 bases separated the two germline ends. The germline V gene has CDR1 SGHRS and CDR2 YFSETQ. The CDR3, as DNA: TGCGCCAGCAGCTTTGGTAGTGGGGCCTACGAGCAGTACTTC. Translating gives CASSFGSGAYEQYF.

On this clone: One end of the junction is discordant with germline, which a read error may explain. V and J are TRBV7-2 and TRBJ2-7, with TRBD1 identical over 7 bases. Per the germline V gene, CDR1 is SGHTA and CDR2 is FQGNSA. CDR3 length: 11 amino acids. The DNA of the CDR3 is TGTGCCAGCAGAGGGGGACAGCAGCAACACTTC. Translating it yields CASRGGQQQHF.

The chain recombines TRBV7-9 with TRBJ2-4; 7 bases are shared with TRBD1. With V trimmed by 1 base and J by 0 bases, 3 bases remained unmatched. The CDR3 totals 16 residues. Per germline, CDR1 SEHNR and CDR2 FQNEAQ (reference sequence). The CDR3 sequence is CASSLGQGLAKNIQYF. In DNA, the CDR3 is TGTGCCAGCAGCTTAGGACAGGGCCTAGCCAAAAACATTCAGTACTTC.

The V gene is TRBV27, the J gene TRBJ2-5; no definite D call. This CDR3 has 14 amino acids. Trimming shortened V by 6 bases and J by 8 bases, and 19 bases separated the two germline ends. Germline V gene sequence: CDR1 MNHEY, CDR2 SMNVEV (reference sequence). The CDR3 sequence: CASSAGTMDGTQYF. CDR3 sequence (DNA): TGTGCCAGCAGCGCTGGAACAATGGACGGTACCCAGTACTTC.

The rearrangement uses TRBV7-9 and TRBJ2-3; perhaps TRBD1 as D (6 bases). Trimming removed 5 bases at V and 0 bases at J, with 15 bases between. CDR3 length equals 16 residues. Per germline, CDR1 SEHNR and CDR2 FQNEAQ (reference sequence). CDR3 DNA sequence: TGTGCCAGCAGCCCCACGACAGGCGGGAGCACAGATACGCAGTATTTT. Amino acids: CASSPTTGGSTDTQYF.

The chain links TRBV30 to TRBJ2-3, with 7 nucleotides matching TRBD1. This CDR3 is built from 13 residues. CDR1 GTSNPN and CDR2 SVGIG come from the germline V gene (reference sequence). The V gene end was trimmed by 5 bases and the J gene end by 1 base; junction bases not matched to a gene: 3. DNA for the CDR3: TGTGCCTGGCAAGGACAGGGCACAGATACGCAGTATTTT. It specifies CAWQGQGTDTQYF.

CDR3 loop: CASSYEGTSGLTNEQFF. DNA of the CDR3: TGTGCCAGCAGTTACGAGGGGACTAGCGGGTTAACCAATGAGCAGTTCTTC. V and J are TRBV6-2 or TRBV6-3 and TRBJ2-1, with TRBD2 identical over 12 bases. The V segment lost 2 bases and the J segment 6 bases; nucleotides outside the gene matches: 8. This CDR3 has 17 residues. CDR1 is MNHEY and CDR2 is SVGEGT in the germline V gene.

The J gene is TRBJ2-4, the V gene TRBV4-1; 9 bases line up with TRBD1. Trimming cost V 4 bases and J 2 bases; bases outside gene matches: 9. The CDR3 is made up of 17 amino acids. CDR1 and CDR2 from the germline V gene are MGHRA and YSYEKL. The CDR3 coding sequence is TGCGCCAGCAGCCTCTCAAACAGGGGGCAGACCAAAAACATTCAGTACTTC. Its translation is CASSLSNRGQTKNIQYF.